The 7 T cell receptor beta chains below come from one sample, sequenced in a study of vaccination effects on CD4 cells after COVID-19. Their recognized antigens are unknown. Here immunoSEQ multiplex PCR was the method, and the copy in TCRdb shows in-frame clones only, minus some. The data contain some 17,000 clones, 76% of them singletons. Viral peptide pool expansion of antigen-specific CD4+ T cells preceded sequencing in the ViraFEST assay. Following culture for more than 9 days, CD4+ T cells were isolated. A PCR test confirmed that the person had SARS-CoV-2 infection between March and December 2020. Participants were given two doses of BNT162b2 or mRNA-1273 vaccine. The material sequenced was CD4+ T cells from PBMCs cultured with SARS-CoV-2 spike peptides, taken after COVID-19 vaccination. These receptors were collected from a human donor who had a prior SARS-CoV-2 infection.

This clone showed up just once. The chain couples TRBV20-1 to TRBJ1-2, with D hard to call. The germline V and J ends were trimmed by 7 bases and 3 bases, with 9 bases remaining between them. This CDR3 region has 11 residues. Germline loops: CDR1 DFQATT, CDR2 SNEGSKA (reference sequence). The CDR3 DNA follows: TGCAGTGTTTATAGGGACTATGGCTACACCTTC. Amino acids: CSVYRDYGYTF.

The chain has TRBV2 and TRBJ1-6, with D perhaps TRBD1 (6 bases). This CDR3 is 15 amino acids long. Germline V gives CDR1 SNHLY, CDR2 FYNNEI. Trimming took 5 bases from V and 5 from J, leaving 13 bases between them. The CDR3 protein is CASSWSGHNNSPLHF. The DNA for the CDR3 is TGTGCCAGCAGTTGGTCGGGACATAATAATTCACCCCTCCACTTT. The full variable domain, in which reference TRBV2 and TRBJ1-6 provide the parts outside the CDR3, is EPEVTQTPSHQVTQMGQEVILRCVPISNHLYFYWYRQILGQKVEFLVSFYNNEISEKSEIFDDQFSVERPDGSNFTLKIRSTKLEDSAMYFCASSWSGHNNSPLHFGNGTRLTVT.

The V gene is TRBV7-8, the J gene TRBJ2-3; 9 nucleotides agree with TRBD2. Germline CDR1 reads SGHVS; CDR2 reads FQNEAQ. The J segment lost 6 bases and the V segment lost 0 bases, leaving 10 bases of the junction unmatched. The CDR3 is 17 residues long. CDR3 in DNA: TGTGCCAGCAGCTTAGCGCGGGGGGGCCTATTCCACGATACGCAGTATTTT. As protein: CASSLARGGLFHDTQYF.

The chain combines TRBV2 with TRBJ1-2; D is undetermined. Germline V gives CDR1 SNHLY, CDR2 FYNNEI. The V end lost 5 bases, the J end lost 1 base, and 11 bases lay between the germline ends. This CDR3 is 14 amino acids long. This CDR3 reads CASSPRGFNYGYTF. CDR3 coding DNA: TGTGCCAGCAGTCCAAGAGGATTTAACTATGGCTACACCTTC.

This chain joins TRBV6-6 and TRBJ2-2; D unresolved. Germline V lookup: CDR1 MNHNY, CDR2 SVGAGI (reference sequence). V was pared by 7 bases and J by 1 base, with 7 bases between. This CDR3 spans 13 amino acids. This CDR3 reads CASNLLNTGELFF. The DNA of the CDR3 is TGTGCCAGCAACCTCCTGAACACCGGGGAGCTGTTTTTT.

The V call is TRBV6-2 or TRBV6-3, the J call TRBJ2-2; a possible D gene is TRBD2 (6 bases). The V and J ends lost 3 bases and 4 bases respectively, with 12 bases between them. CDR1 is MNHEY and CDR2 is SVGEGT in the germline V gene. The CDR3 covers 15 residues. CDR3 amino acids: CASSYRGLPTGELFF. The CDR3 DNA reads as TGTGCCAGCAGTTATCGGGGACTTCCCACCGGGGAGCTGTTTTTT.

The rearrangement links TRBV7-2 to TRBJ2-7; D ambiguous. V lost 5 bases and J 6 bases, leaving 14 bases between the germline ends. CDR1 is SGHTA and CDR2 is FQGNSA in the germline V gene. The CDR3 is 13 amino acids. The DNA of the CDR3 is TGTGCCAGCAGCCCGCTACCCCTCGTCGAGCAGTACTTC. Amino acid sequence: CASSPLPLVEQYF.